The 20 T cell receptor beta chains below all came from one sample that was sequenced in a study of blood T cell repertoires in COVID-19. TCRdb's copy holds only in-frame clones and misses some; the assay was immunoSEQ multiplex PCR. The profile covers approximately 300,000 clones, with around 90% appearing a single time and 5% to 7% taken by the ten largest. The sequenced sample consisted of peripheral blood. The receptor source for this set is a young man who had recovered from COVID-19.

This rearrangement joins TRBV5-4 to TRBJ2-7, with D perhaps TRBD2 (5 bases). CDR1 and CDR2 (germline): SGHNT, YYREEE (reference sequence). The ends were cut back, 6 bases at V and 0 bases at J, with 16 bases in the middle. The CDR3 runs to 15 residues. CDR3 sequence: CASNMVRESSYEQYF. The CDR3 nucleotides are TGTGCCAGCAACATGGTACGGGAAAGCTCCTACGAGCAGTACTTC.

This chain joins TRBV5-1 and TRBJ1-6, with D possibly TRBD1 on 5 matching bases. V lost 1 base and J lost 9, with 23 bases in between. Germline CDR1 is SGHRS and CDR2 is YFSETQ. The CDR3 is made up of 18 amino acids. CDR3 region: CASSLSTVGGILGSPLHF. The CDR3 DNA is TGCGCCAGCAGCTTGTCTACGGTCGGGGGAATATTAGGTTCACCCCTCCACTTT. Full variable domain (rest looked up from reference TRBV5-1 and TRBJ1-6): KAGVTQTPRYLIKTRGQQVTLSCSPISGHRSVSWYQQTPGQGLQFLFEYFSETQRNKGNFPGRFSGRQFSNSRSEMNVSTLELGDSALYLCASSLSTVGGILGSPLHFGNGTRLTVT.

This chain uses TRBV10-3 with TRBJ2-1; tentative D call: TRBD2 (6 bases). The CDR3 covers 14 residues. The V end lost 6 bases, the J end lost 8 bases, and 17 bases lay between the germline ends. Per the germline V gene, CDR1 is ENHRY and CDR2 is SYGVKD. The CDR3 protein is CAISGGGAWDEQFF. The CDR3 DNA reads as TGTGCCATCAGCGGGGGTGGGGCTTGGGATGAGCAGTTCTTC.

This sequence joins TRBV27 and TRBJ1-6; 10 nucleotides align to TRBD1. The CDR3 consists of 14 residues. Trimming took 3 bases from V and 16 from J; bases not matched to a gene: 9. The V gene's germline CDR1 is MNHEY and CDR2 SMNVEV (reference sequence). CDR3 DNA sequence: TGTGCCAGCAGTTTCCGGGACAGGGGAGAGTGGCTCCACTTT. Translation gives CASSFRDRGEWLHF.

V is TRBV7-8 and J is TRBJ2-2; 8 bases line up with TRBD2. The CDR3 length is 15 residues. J lost 6 bases, V lost 1 base, and 4 bases had no gene match. Looked up from germline, CDR1 is SGHVS and CDR2 is FQNEAQ. Written as DNA, the CDR3 is TGTGCCAGCAGCTTAGGTAGCGGGACGGCCGGGGAGCTGTTTTTT. This codes for CASSLGSGTAGELFF.

The rearrangement joins TRBV27 to TRBJ2-1; D possibly corresponds to TRBD1 (6 bases). This CDR3 comprises 15 residues. Between the trimmed V and J ends, which lost 5 bases and 4 bases, there was a span of 15 bases. CDR1 is MNHEY, CDR2 SMNVEV, per germline (reference sequence). Here the CDR3 reads CASSPSDSLYNEQFF. The CDR3 bases are TGTGCCAGCAGTCCGTCGGACAGCCTTTACAATGAGCAGTTCTTC.

V is TRBV5-1 and J is TRBJ2-3; weak D call: TRBD2 (6 bases). CDR1 is SGHRS, CDR2 YFSETQ, per germline. Trimming cost V 3 bases and J 6 bases, with 11 bases left between them. The CDR3 is 13 residues long. As DNA, the CDR3 is TGCGCCAGCAGCTCCCCGGGAGCTGATACGCAGTATTTT. It codes for CASSSPGADTQYF.

V usage is TRBV7-2 and J usage is TRBJ1-1, with 8 bases that match TRBD1. V shed 5 bases and J 0 bases; nucleotides not matched to a gene: 8. The CDR3 length is 16 residues. Per germline, CDR1 SGHTA and CDR2 FQGNSA. CDR3 nucleotides: TGTGCCAGCAGCCTAGACAGGGGAGCCATGAACACTGAAGCTTTCTTT. It codes for CASSLDRGAMNTEAFF.

The chain recombines TRBV6-5 with TRBJ2-1; 7 bases map to TRBD1. V was clipped by 6 bases and J by 1 base; unmatched bases: 3. Looked up from germline, CDR1 is MNHEY and CDR2 is SVGAGI. The CDR3 is 14 amino acids. CDR3 residues: CASSKQGSYNEQFF. In DNA, the CDR3 is TGTGCCAGCAGCAAACAGGGGTCCTACAATGAGCAGTTCTTC.

CDR3 nucleotide sequence: TGTGCCAGCAGTTCGACACTCTACAATGAGCAGTTCTTC. Translating it yields CASSSTLYNEQFF. The rearrangement joins TRBV12-3 or TRBV12-4 to TRBJ2-1, with D unresolved. The CDR3 covers 13 residues. Between the trimmed V and J ends, which lost 4 bases and 3 bases, there was a span of 7 bases.

CDR3 in amino acids: CASSADILSYNEQFF. CDR3 bases: TGTGCCAGCAGCGCGGACATCCTCTCCTACAATGAGCAGTTCTTC. The rearrangement joins TRBV5-6 to TRBJ2-1; TRBD1 is a possible D gene (5 bases). V shed 4 bases and J shed 0 bases, with 11 bases lying between them. Germline loops: CDR1 SGHDT, CDR2 YYEEEE. The CDR3 loop spans 15 amino acids.

The chain's CDR3 is CSASQTGTEYF. The DNA of the CDR3 is TGCAGCGCAAGTCAGACGGGGACTGAGTACTTC. This chain joins TRBV20-1 and TRBJ2-7; possible D gene TRBD2, 6 bases. Germline V gene sequence: CDR1 DFQATT, CDR2 SNEGSKA (reference sequence). This CDR3 region has 11 residues.

This clone was seen a few times. At the DNA level, this CDR3 is encoded by other sequences in the same sample as well. The V call is TRBV9, the J call TRBJ1-1, with 9 bases lining up with TRBD1. The CDR3 totals 14 residues. The ends lost 3 bases at V and 1 base at J; junction bases unmatched: 1. Germline V gene sequence: CDR1 SGDLS, CDR2 YYNGEE. The CDR3 sequence: CASSAGQGNTEAFF. DNA for the CDR3: TGTGCCAGCAGCGCGGGACAGGGGAACACTGAAGCTTTCTTT.

The chain carries TRBV12-3 or TRBV12-4 and TRBJ1-3, with 8 bases lining up with TRBD1. J was trimmed by 4 bases and V by 7 bases; bases with no gene match: 3. There are 13 residues in the CDR3. The CDR3 region has the DNA TGTGCCAGCACCAGGGGGCGCGGAAACACCATATATTTT. Its protein is CASTRGRGNTIYF.

This clone was counted a single time. The chain has TRBV7-8 and TRBJ2-2; TRBD2 aligns across 13 bases. Trimming cost V 1 base and J 4 bases; bases outside gene matches: 6. The CDR3 totals 18 residues. The V gene's germline CDR1 is SGHVS and CDR2 FQNEAQ. As DNA, the CDR3 is TGTGCCAGCAGCTTAGTACTAGCGGGGGGGCGGGCCACCGGGGAGCTGTTTTTT. The encoded protein is CASSLVLAGGRATGELFF.

V usage is TRBV6-5 and J usage is TRBJ2-7; TRBD2 agrees at 8 bases. The CDR3 spans 14 residues. Germline trimming cut 4 bases from V and 0 bases from J; bases unmatched to any gene: 2. Germline lookup yields CDR1 MNHEY and CDR2 SVGAGI. CDR3 residues: CASSFGGDSYEQYF. The CDR3 nucleotides read TGTGCCAGCAGTTTCGGGGGGGACTCCTACGAGCAGTACTTC.

The chain recombines TRBV6-2 or TRBV6-3 with TRBJ2-1, with TRBD2 identical over 11 bases. Germline V gene data show CDR1 as MNHEY and CDR2 as SVGEGT. The CDR3 spans 18 residues. After removal of 5 bases from V and 9 bases from J, the junction contained 18 bases not matched to a gene. The CDR3 here is CASSDAPGTSGGPGEQFF. CDR3 DNA: TGTGCCAGCAGTGACGCCCCCGGTACTAGCGGGGGACCTGGTGAGCAGTTCTTC.

This chain connects TRBV18 to TRBJ1-2; TRBD1 agrees at 7 bases. V lost 1 base and J lost 2; bases outside the gene matches: 10. This CDR3 has 17 residues. The germline V gene has CDR1 KGHSH and CDR2 LQKENI. This CDR3 reads CASSPRLLGTVNYGYTF. Written as DNA, the CDR3 is TGTGCCAGCTCACCACGGCTCCTCGGGACAGTGAACTATGGCTACACCTTC.

The CDR3 region is CASSQDRDRAFSGANVLTF. In nucleotides, the CDR3 is TGCGCCAGCAGCCAAGACCGGGACAGGGCCTTCTCCGGGGCCAACGTCCTGACTTTC. V is TRBV4-1 and J is TRBJ2-6; 9 positions agree with TRBD1. Unmatched junction bases numbered 10, after V lost 0 bases and J lost 4 bases. CDR1 and CDR2 (germline): MGHRA, YSYEKL. The CDR3 loop spans 19 amino acids.

The chain joins TRBV7-6 to TRBJ1-1; possibly TRBD1 for D (6 bases). V lost 3 bases and J lost 3, with 8 bases in between. The CDR3 is 13 amino acids. CDR1 and CDR2 (germline): SGHVS, FNYEAQ. CDR3 coding DNA: TGTGCCAGCAGCTTTGGGGGCGACACTGAAGCTTTCTTT. This codes for CASSFGGDTEAFF.